This T cell receptor (beta chain) was captured by sequencing in a study of cytomegalovirus exposure and HLA in healthy donors. The PCR employed 60 Vbeta primers together with 13 Jbeta primers. Profiling relied on immunoSEQ multiplex PCR, and the TCRdb table lists in-frame clones only, not all of them. This sample yields 70,000 to 95,000 clones, of which around 79% are seen a single time; roughly 13% belongs to the top ten. The CDR3 is 13 residues long. The germline V gene has CDR1 WNHNN and CDR2 SYGVQD (reference sequence). V lost 5 bases to trimming and J lost 1 base, with 8 bases between them. The clonotype was recovered from a human donor in good health. This rearrangement joins TRBV10-1 to TRBJ2-5; D not certain. Specimen: PBMCs. The CDR3 region is CASSLGPQETQYF. CDR3 bases: TGCGCCAGCAGTCTGGGCCCCCAAGAGACCCAGTACTTC.